Below, 28 T cell receptor beta chains from the same sample are listed, as sequenced in a study of shared clonotypes between healthy human individuals. Data came from immunoSEQ multiplex PCR; TCRdb stores just in-frame clones and leaves some out. The table shows 2.3 million or so clones, with just over 90% occurring only once. Material for sequencing was naive CD4+ T cells from PBMCs. Subset here: CD45RA+ positively selected. The source is a man younger than 30 in good health. Some clones in this sample may be carry-over from other donors' samples.

This rearrangement joins TRBV7-9 to TRBJ2-3; 8 bases fit TRBD2. The CDR3 contains 17 residues. V gave up 3 bases and J gave up 6 bases; unmatched junction bases: 14. The germline CDR1 and CDR2 sequences are SEHNR and FQNEAQ (reference sequence). CDR3 sequence (DNA): TGTGCCAGCAGCTTCCGCCCGGCGGGGGGTTACGGGGATACGCAGTATTTT. Translated: CASSFRPAGGYGDTQYF.

V and J are TRBV30 and TRBJ2-7; D is tentatively TRBD1 or TRBD2 (6 bases each). The germline V gene has CDR1 GTSNPN and CDR2 SVGIG (reference sequence). The CDR3 has 13 residues. Trimming took off 1 base at V and 5 bases at J, with 12 bases between the two ends. The CDR3 DNA reads as TGTGCCTGGAGTGAAGGGGGGAAGAACGAGCAGTACTTC. It encodes CAWSEGGKNEQYF.

V is TRBV4-1 and J is TRBJ2-3; TRBD2 is a possible D gene (6 bases). V shed 3 bases and J shed 0 bases, with 13 bases lying between them. Germline CDR1 is MGHRA and CDR2 is YSYEKL. The CDR3 sequence is 16 residues long. The CDR3 loop reads CASSHMRGTSTDTQYF. In nucleotides, the CDR3 is TGCGCCAGCAGCCATATGCGAGGGACTAGCACAGATACGCAGTATTTT.

This rearrangement joins TRBV5-1 to TRBJ1-1; 10 nucleotides align to TRBD1. V dropped 3 bases and J dropped 3; count of bases not matched to a gene: 5. Germline CDR1 is SGHRS and CDR2 is YFSETQ. CDR3 length equals 15 residues. This CDR3 reads CASSSRGTGDTEAFF. For the CDR3, the DNA is TGCGCCAGCAGCTCCCGGGGGACAGGGGACACTGAAGCTTTCTTT.

This sequence joins TRBV7-2 and TRBJ2-3; TRBD2 matches at 12 bases. This CDR3 is 15 amino acids long. J gave up 6 bases and V 5 bases, and 6 bases lay outside the gene matches. Germline V gene sequence: CDR1 SGHTA, CDR2 FQGNSA. The CDR3 DNA sequence: TGTGCCAGCAGCCTTTCTAGCGGGAGGGCCGATACGCAGTATTTT. As protein: CASSLSSGRADTQYF.

The chain carries TRBV7-3 and TRBJ2-1; perhaps TRBD2 as D (6 bases). This CDR3 is 16 amino acids long. V was clipped by 2 bases and J by 8 bases, with 19 bases between them. Per germline, CDR1 SGHTA and CDR2 FQGTGA. As DNA, the CDR3 is TGTGCCAGCAGCTTAGGTGGCGGGCACCCGGGGGATGAGCAGTTCTTC. Translated, it gives CASSLGGGHPGDEQFF.

The rearrangement joins TRBV18 to TRBJ1-3; a weak D match, TRBD1 (6 bases). This CDR3 is 16 amino acids long. Germline V gene lookup returns CDR1 KGHSH and CDR2 LQKENI. Trimming removed 6 bases at V and 0 bases at J, with 15 bases between. The CDR3 DNA reads as TGTGCCAGCTCCCGTCTGGACAGCAGCTCTGGAAACACCATATATTTT. This encodes CASSRLDSSSGNTIYF.

This chain uses TRBV7-9 with TRBJ2-3; D gene uncertain. CDR3 length: 13 amino acids. The germline V gene has CDR1 SEHNR and CDR2 FQNEAQ (reference sequence). Trimming cost V 5 bases and J 4 bases, with 10 bases left between them. The CDR3 region is CASSLLRADTQYF. The DNA for the CDR3 is TGTGCCAGCAGCCTCCTCCGGGCAGATACGCAGTATTTT.

The CDR3 here is CASRTGPTDTQYF. In DNA form, the CDR3 reads TGCGCCAGCAGGACAGGCCCCACAGATACGCAGTATTTT. The chain uses TRBV5-1 and TRBJ2-3; maybe TRBD1 (6 bases). Germline V gives CDR1 SGHRS, CDR2 YFSETQ. The V and J ends lost 5 bases and 2 bases respectively, with 9 bases between them. The CDR3 has 13 amino acids.

The rearrangement links TRBV5-4 to TRBJ2-5; D possibly uses TRBD1 or TRBD2 (5 bases each). V dropped 3 bases and J dropped 7 bases, with 22 bases sitting between them. The length of the CDR3 is 16 residues. CDR1 SGHNT and CDR2 YYREEE come from the germline V gene (reference sequence). CDR3 sequence reads: CASSWGRRDGRWTQYF. For the CDR3, the DNA is TGTGCCAGCAGCTGGGGCCGCAGGGACGGCCGTTGGACCCAGTACTTC.

Notes on this clone: The same CDR3 arises from other DNA sequences in this sample as well. CDR3 sequence: CASSLARGYEQYF. In nucleotides, the CDR3 is TGTGCCAGCAGCTTGGCCCGGGGCTACGAGCAGTACTTC. V is TRBV5-4 and J is TRBJ2-7, with TRBD2 as a possible D gene (5 bases). Germline V gives CDR1 SGHNT, CDR2 YYREEE (reference sequence). The ends were cut back, 0 bases at V and 3 bases at J, with 7 bases in the middle. The CDR3 spans 13 residues.

The V call is TRBV6-6, the J call TRBJ2-7; D ambiguous. Germline CDR1 and CDR2: MNHNY and SVGAGI (reference sequence). V lost 6 bases to trimming and J lost 0 bases, with 12 bases between them. This CDR3 has 14 residues. CDR3 coding DNA: TGTGCCAGCAGCGATCCTGGATTCTCCTACGAGCAGTACTTC. It specifies CASSDPGFSYEQYF.

The chain uses TRBV7-9 and TRBJ2-5; D remains ambiguous. This CDR3 is 13 amino acids long. Trimming stripped 7 bases from V and 2 bases from J, with 11 bases between. Per germline, CDR1 SEHNR and CDR2 FQNEAQ (reference sequence). CDR3 nucleotides: TGTGCCAGCAACCCCTCGAATCAAGAGACCCAGTACTTC. Its translation: CASNPSNQETQYF.

This clone was detected only once. The genes are TRBV5-1 and TRBJ2-7, with D possibly being TRBD1 (5 bases). Per germline, CDR1 SGHRS and CDR2 YFSETQ. This CDR3 region has 14 residues. The germline V and J ends were trimmed by 0 bases and 3 bases, with 10 bases remaining between them. Here the CDR3 DNA reads TGCGCCAGCAGCTTGGCAACAGGAATCTACGAGCAGTACTTC. This translates into CASSLATGIYEQYF.

The chain joins TRBV7-2 to TRBJ1-2, with D tentatively TRBD1 (5 bases). V gave up 2 bases and J gave up 5 bases, with 12 bases separating them. Per the germline V gene, CDR1 is SGHTA and CDR2 is FQGNSA. This CDR3 is built from 14 residues. Here the CDR3 reads CASSLSTESYGYTF. The CDR3 DNA is TGTGCCAGCAGCTTATCGACAGAATCTTATGGCTACACCTTC.

On this clone: The sample has other DNA sequences that encode this CDR3 too. CDR3 DNA sequence: TGTGCCAGCAAGGGTGGGAGCAATCAGCCCCAGCATTTT. Translated: CASKGGSNQPQHF. The rearrangement uses TRBV27 and TRBJ1-5; D gene unclear. This CDR3 is built from 13 residues. Trimming removed 7 bases from V and 1 base from J, with 8 bases in between. CDR1 is MNHEY, CDR2 SMNVEV, per germline (reference sequence).

The rearrangement joins TRBV5-6 to TRBJ1-2; D is perhaps TRBD1 (6 bases). Germline loops: CDR1 SGHDT, CDR2 YYEEEE. The CDR3 sequence is 13 residues long. V was clipped by 7 bases and J by 7 bases, with 17 bases between them. The CDR3 DNA is TGTGCCAGCCGCCTGGGGGGGCCTGGTGGCTACACCTTC. Translation: CASRLGGPGGYTF.

The chain carries TRBV6-1 and TRBJ2-5, with D tentatively TRBD2 (6 bases). The germline V gene has CDR1 MNHNS and CDR2 SASEGT. V was cut by 4 bases and J by 3 bases, with 12 bases left in between. This CDR3 region has 14 residues. The CDR3 loop is CASSAGSSEETQYF. DNA of the CDR3: TGTGCCAGCAGTGCCGGGAGTTCAGAAGAGACCCAGTACTTC.

In the case of this clone: The sample contains more than one DNA sequence encoding this CDR3. The rearrangement joins TRBV5-4 to TRBJ2-5; a possible D gene is TRBD2 (6 bases). CDR1 and CDR2 (germline): SGHNT, YYREEE (reference sequence). The CDR3 contains 15 residues. V lost 0 bases, J lost 3 bases, and 12 bases lay in between. CDR3 nucleotides: TGTGCCAGCAGCTTGGTGCGGGGCGCCGAAGAGACCCAGTACTTC. It codes for CASSLVRGAEETQYF.

The chain carries TRBV27 and TRBJ1-1, with 8 bases lining up with TRBD1. J gave up 8 bases and V 5 bases, and 10 bases lay outside the gene matches. Germline CDR1 MNHEY, CDR2 SMNVEV (reference sequence). The CDR3 consists of 14 residues. The CDR3 here is CASSQWADRAEAFF. CDR3 nucleotide sequence: TGTGCCAGCAGTCAGTGGGCGGACAGGGCAGAAGCTTTCTTT.

The gene calls are TRBV7-3 and TRBJ2-2; maybe TRBD2 (5 bases). Germline V gene sequence: CDR1 SGHTA, CDR2 FQGTGA. V lost 2 bases to trimming and J lost 6 bases, with 13 bases between them. This CDR3 has 15 residues. In DNA form, the CDR3 reads TGTGCCAGCAGCTTATCTAGCCCTGTAGCCGGGGAGCTGTTTTTT. Its translation: CASSLSSPVAGELFF.

This clone was recorded only once. The chain links TRBV19 to TRBJ2-5; D is unclear. Germline CDR1 is LNHDA and CDR2 is SQIVND (reference sequence). V lost 3 bases and J lost 0, with 5 bases in between. The CDR3 has 13 amino acids. The CDR3 bases are TGTGCCAGTAGTATCAACAACCAAGAGACCCAGTACTTC. It is translated as CASSINNQETQYF. The full variable domain, completed using reference TRBV19 and TRBJ2-5, is DGGITQSPKYLFRKEGQNVTLSCEQNLNHDAMYWYRQDPGQGLRLIYYSQIVNDFQKGDIAEGYSVSREKKESFPLTVTSAQKNPTAFYLCASSINNQETQYFGPGTRLLVL.

The J gene is TRBJ1-4, the V gene TRBV27, with D perhaps TRBD1 (5 bases). The germline V gene encodes CDR1 MNHEY and CDR2 SMNVEV (reference sequence). V was shortened by 7 bases and J by 0 bases, with 18 bases between the two germline ends. The CDR3 totals 17 residues. The DNA for the CDR3 is TGTGCCAGCAAGGGTTTGGGGGAATATGCAACTAATGAAAAACTGTTTTTT. Its translation is CASKGLGEYATNEKLFF.

This clone was seen once. The genes are TRBV27 and TRBJ1-5; TRBD1 might be the D (5 bases). The CDR3 contains 16 residues. Trimming cost V 0 bases and J 8 bases, with 17 bases left between them. The germline V gene encodes CDR1 MNHEY and CDR2 SMNVEV (reference sequence). Here the CDR3 DNA reads TGTGCCAGCAGTTTATCGAGGGCAGGGAGTGCGGAGCCCCAGCATTTT. It is translated as CASSLSRAGSAEPQHF.

The chain joins TRBV11-2 to TRBJ2-1; perhaps TRBD1 as D (6 bases). The germline V gene has CDR1 SGHAT and CDR2 FQNNGV. CDR3 length: 13 amino acids. Trimming pared 5 bases from V and 6 bases from J, leaving 11 bases between. The CDR3 DNA is TGTGCCAGCAGCAAGGACAGACCCAATGAGCAGTTCTTC. It translates to CASSKDRPNEQFF.

The chain links TRBV10-3 to TRBJ1-1; tentative D call: TRBD1 (6 bases). Germline V lookup: CDR1 ENHRY, CDR2 SYGVKD. The CDR3 totals 15 residues. Trimming removed 0 bases from V and 1 base from J, with 9 bases in between. CDR3 sequence (DNA): TGTGCCATCAGTGAGTCGGCAGGGGCGAACACTGAAGCTTTCTTT. This encodes CAISESAGANTEAFF.

The V gene is TRBV20-1, the J gene TRBJ2-1; no clear D. The V gene lost 7 bases and the J gene lost 2 bases, with 6 bases spanning the gap. Germline lookup yields CDR1 DFQATT and CDR2 SNEGSKA (reference sequence). This CDR3 is 11 amino acids long. The CDR3 DNA is TGCAGTGGAAGACCCTACAATGAGCAGTTCTTC. Protein product: CSGRPYNEQFF.

The J gene is TRBJ2-3, the V gene TRBV13; D ambiguous. Trimming shortened V by 2 bases and J by 4 bases, and 7 bases separated the two germline ends. CDR3 length: 13 amino acids. CDR1 and CDR2 from the germline V gene are PRHDT and FYEKMQ (reference sequence). CDR3 amino acids: CASSLRSPDTQYF. In nucleotides, the CDR3 is TGTGCCAGCAGCTTACGCTCTCCAGATACGCAGTATTTT.